The 30 T cell receptor beta chains below all came from one sample that was sequenced in a study of T cell repertoires in cytomegalovirus infection (dated by TCRdb to between 2018 and 2020). The reads were generated on an Illumina HiSeq 1500. The public reads were run again by TCRdb, first through fastp at Q25 and then through MiXCR, and only productive beta chains were kept. Under each unique CDR3 protein, matching rows form one entry showing the most common genes and DNA. The sample table records 250,000 or so distinct CDR3 sequences; about 18% of these occur just once. Roughly half of the sample lies in the top ten. Material: CD8+ T cells from PBMCs. The receptors here all came from a human donor in good health (CMV status not recorded). Some clones in this sample may be carry-over from other donors' samples.

This clonotype was found many times. The CDR3 DNA sequence: TGTGCCAGCAGTTTGTCGGGGACCCCCCCTGATAATGAGCAGTTCTTC. Protein: CASSLSGTPPDNEQFF. V gene TRBV28 combines with J gene TRBJ2-1; either TRBD1 or TRBD2 may supply D (5 bases each). Germline V gene data show CDR1 as MDHEN and CDR2 as SYDVKM. The ends were cut back, 3 bases at V and 7 bases at J, with 19 bases in the middle. This CDR3 is built from 16 residues.

V usage is TRBV29-1 and J usage is TRBJ1-2; D is undetermined. V shed 0 bases and J shed 0 bases, with 5 bases lying between them. This CDR3 is built from 13 residues. The germline V gene has CDR1 SQVTM and CDR2 ANQGSEA. The CDR3 sequence is CSVEEAANYGYTF. The CDR3 nucleotides are TGCAGCGTTGAAGAGGCAGCTAACTATGGCTACACCTTC.

This chain links TRBV5-6 with TRBJ2-1; no clear D gene. The germline V gene encodes CDR1 SGHDT and CDR2 YYEEEE. The CDR3 totals 12 residues. V lost 2 bases and J 10 bases, leaving 10 bases between the germline ends. The CDR3 DNA reads TGTGCCAGCAGCTTCCCGGCAACCGAGCAGTTCTTC. Translated: CASSFPATEQFF.

This clonotype was seen only a few times. The chain couples TRBV6-2 or TRBV6-3 to TRBJ1-5; D remains unclear. Trimming shortened V by 0 bases and J by 8 bases, and 8 bases separated the two germline ends. CDR3 length: 13 amino acids. The germline gives CDR1 MNHEY, CDR2 SVGEGT. Here the CDR3 reads CASSYSRAEPQHF. The CDR3 bases are TGTGCCAGCAGTTACTCGAGGGCCGAGCCCCAGCATTTT.

CDR3 sequence reads: CSVGPGTGNTEAFF. In nucleotides, the CDR3 is TGCAGCGTTGGCCCAGGGACGGGGAACACTGAAGCTTTCTTT. The chain is built from TRBV29-1 and TRBJ1-1; a weak D match, TRBD1 (5 bases). Germline CDR1 and CDR2: SQVTM and ANQGSEA. The CDR3 runs to 14 residues. Trimming took off 4 bases at V and 1 base at J, with 13 bases between the two ends.

This chain uses TRBV19 with TRBJ2-7; TRBD2 might be the D (6 bases). CDR1 and CDR2 from the germline V gene are LNHDA and SQIVND (reference sequence). V was trimmed by 3 bases and J by 4 bases, leaving 16 bases between them. The CDR3 loop spans 15 amino acids. The CDR3: CASSISGGSLYEQYF. The CDR3 coding sequence is TGTGCCAGTAGTATTAGTGGAGGGAGTTTGTACGAGCAGTACTTC.

As for this clonotype: A junction boundary mismatches the germline segment, possibly from a read error. The rearrangement joins TRBV20-1 to TRBJ1-6; D may be TRBD1 (6 bases). Germline V lookup: CDR1 DFQATT, CDR2 SNEGSKA (reference sequence). The CDR3 spans 16 residues. The DNA for the CDR3 is TGCAGTGCTAGGGGGGCCCCAACTTCCCATAATTCACCCTTCCACTTT. Translated, it gives CSARGAPTSHNSPFHF.

This clonotype was seen only a few times. The V gene is TRBV6-1, the J gene TRBJ1-1; a possible D gene is TRBD1 (5 bases). The V gene lost 10 bases and the J gene lost 5 bases, with 17 bases spanning the gap. The germline V gene has CDR1 MNHNS and CDR2 SASEGT. This CDR3 contains 13 residues. In DNA form, the CDR3 reads TGTGCCAACCGGGACCTTAAGGGAACTGAAGCTTTCTTT. Protein product: CANRDLKGTEAFF.

In this sample, this clonotype turned up a few times. The chain couples TRBV6-5 to TRBJ2-7; D not resolved. V was clipped by 2 bases and J by 2 bases, with 13 bases between them. This CDR3 region has 15 residues. Germline CDR1 reads MNHEY; CDR2 reads SVGAGI. CDR3 in amino acids: CASSYAFARPYEQYF. CDR3 sequence (DNA): TGTGCCAGCAGTTACGCTTTTGCCAGGCCCTACGAGCAGTACTTC.

V and J are TRBV11-2 and TRBJ2-3, with unresolved D. The germline gives CDR1 SGHAT, CDR2 FQNNGV. This CDR3 has 15 amino acids. The germline V and J ends were trimmed by 2 bases and 3 bases, with 12 bases remaining between them. The CDR3 here is CASSLNPRGTDTQYF. CDR3 DNA sequence: TGTGCCAGCAGCTTAAATCCTCGTGGGACAGATACGCAGTATTTT.

The rearrangement joins TRBV20-1 to TRBJ2-1; perhaps TRBD1 as D (5 bases). V gave up 0 bases and J gave up 6 bases, with 9 bases separating them. This CDR3 is 13 amino acids long. Germline V gene lookup returns CDR1 DFQATT and CDR2 SNEGSKA (reference sequence). The CDR3 region has the DNA TGCAGTGCTAGAGATGAAGGGGCCAATGAGCAGTTCTTC. This gives the protein CSARDEGANEQFF.

The J gene is TRBJ2-1, the V gene TRBV3-1, with no clear D. Germline CDR1 and CDR2: LGHDT and YNNKEL (reference sequence). The length of the CDR3 is 16 residues. V was trimmed by 1 base and J by 2 bases, leaving 12 bases between them. CDR3 amino acids: CASSQGAQPPYNEQFF. The CDR3 nucleotides are TGTGCCAGCAGCCAAGGAGCGCAGCCCCCCTACAATGAGCAGTTCTTC.

The table lists this clonotype with many counts. The chain links TRBV6-2 or TRBV6-3 to TRBJ2-7, with 7 bases that match TRBD1. Trimming removed 4 bases from V and 0 bases from J; junction bases left unmatched: 6. The CDR3 has 15 residues. The germline CDR1 and CDR2 sequences are MNHEY and SVGEGT. This CDR3 reads CASSSPGQSSYEQYF. The CDR3 bases are TGTGCCAGCAGTTCTCCGGGACAGAGCTCCTACGAGCAGTACTTC.

Only a few counts were recorded for this clonotype. The chain employs TRBV25-1 and TRBJ2-7; D not resolved. The ends were cut back, 2 bases at V and 5 bases at J, with 10 bases in the middle. CDR3 size: 13 residues. CDR1 and CDR2 from the germline V gene are MGHDK and SYGVNS. CDR3 residues: CASSEAFYDEQYF. The CDR3 DNA sequence: TGTGCCAGCAGTGAAGCCTTCTATGACGAGCAGTACTTC.

This clonotype was seen a handful of times. This sequence joins TRBV7-9 and TRBJ2-3; D gene ambiguous. The CDR3 length is 10 residues. CDR1 SEHNR and CDR2 FQNEAQ come from the germline V gene (reference sequence). The germline V and J ends were trimmed by 10 bases and 3 bases, with 5 bases remaining between them. For the CDR3, the DNA is TGTGCCACCGTAACAGATACGCAGTATTTT. Residues: CATVTDTQYF.

This clonotype occurred once. The chain is built from TRBV2 and TRBJ1-5; 10 positions match TRBD1. V lost 5 bases to trimming and J lost 0 bases; unmatched junction nucleotides: 7. Per germline, CDR1 SNHLY and CDR2 FYNNEI. The CDR3 contains 17 residues. CDR3 DNA sequence: TGTGCCAGCAGTCAAGACAGGGGGCCGTCTAGCAATCAGCCCCAGCATTTT. It encodes CASSQDRGPSSNQPQHF.

This clonotype was found many times. The chain combines TRBV7-6 with TRBJ1-3; D possibly corresponds to TRBD1 (5 bases). The CDR3 runs to 14 residues. Trimming pared 4 bases from V and 3 bases from J, leaving 10 bases between. In germline, CDR1 is SGHVS, CDR2 FNYEAQ. The CDR3 bases are TGTGCCAGCAGCTCGACAGAGGGTGGAAACACCATATATTTT. This encodes CASSSTEGGNTIYF.

The CDR3 protein is CASSLARGYEQYF. CDR3 sequence (DNA): TGCGCCAGCAGCTTAGCCAGGGGTTACGAGCAGTACTTC. The V call is TRBV5-1, the J call TRBJ2-7; D possibly corresponds to TRBD1 (6 bases). The germline V and J ends were trimmed by 2 bases and 4 bases, with 10 bases remaining between them. CDR1 is SGHRS, CDR2 YFSETQ, per germline. The CDR3 sequence is 13 residues long.

This clonotype was picked up a small number of times. The rearrangement uses TRBV5-5 and TRBJ1-1; a weak D match, TRBD1 (5 bases). Trimming pared 0 bases from V and 8 bases from J, leaving 11 bases between. The V gene's germline CDR1 is SGHKS and CDR2 YYEKEE (reference sequence). The CDR3 totals 13 residues. CDR3 bases: TGTGCCAGCAGCTTGGTTCAGGGATCAGAAGCTTTCTTT. Translating it yields CASSLVQGSEAFF.

This clonotype was seen a handful of times. This chain uses TRBV7-9 with TRBJ2-7; TRBD1 or TRBD2 may be the D gene (5 bases each). CDR1 and CDR2 (germline): SEHNR, FQNEAQ (reference sequence). This CDR3 has 15 amino acids. V gave up 4 bases and J gave up 6 bases, with 19 bases separating them. The CDR3 nucleotides are TGTGCCAGCAGCTCCCCCGGGACCGGGTTGCGCGAGCAGTACTTC. Translated, it gives CASSSPGTGLREQYF.

This clonotype was seen a handful of times. Mismatch with germline at one junction end may stem from a read error. V gene TRBV5-3 combines with J gene TRBJ2-7; D possibly matches TRBD1 or TRBD2 (5 bases each). TRBV5-3 is filed as an ORF, its function uncertain. The CDR3 is 12 residues long. CDR3 amino acids: CASSWDLYEQYF. The CDR3, as DNA: TGTGCCAGCAGCTGGGACCTTTACGAGCAGTACTTC.

This clonotype was observed at least ten times. The gene calls are TRBV6-1 and TRBJ2-7, with a tentative D call TRBD1 (6 bases). CDR1 and CDR2 (germline): MNHNS, SASEGT. The V gene lost 1 base and the J gene lost 3 bases, with 13 bases spanning the gap. This CDR3 has 15 residues. CDR3 loop: CASSEGIGTYYEQYF. For the CDR3, the DNA is TGTGCCAGCAGTGAAGGAATCGGGACATACTACGAGCAGTACTTC.

The chain combines TRBV5-1 with TRBJ2-7; D not resolved. Germline V lookup: CDR1 SGHRS, CDR2 YFSETQ. The CDR3 loop spans 16 amino acids. V was clipped by 1 base and J by 5 bases, with 19 bases between them. The CDR3 DNA sequence: TGCGCCAGCAGCTTGATCTGGGCCCTAACAGTGGACGAGCAGTACTTC. Translation gives CASSLIWALTVDEQYF.

The chain links TRBV7-9 to TRBJ2-7; TRBD2 matches at 14 bases. CDR1 is SEHNR and CDR2 is FQNEAQ in the germline V gene (reference sequence). The CDR3 totals 18 residues. V gave up 5 bases and J gave up 2 bases; unmatched junction bases: 11. CDR3 DNA: TGTGCCAGCAGCGCCTCCGGGACTAGCGGGGGCCCCACCTACGAGCAGTACTTC. It specifies CASSASGTSGGPTYEQYF.

The CDR3 is CASSSRGREQYF. The CDR3 bases are TGTGCCAGCAGCTCCAGGGGGCGCGAGCAGTACTTC. This sequence joins TRBV5-6 and TRBJ2-7, with TRBD1 identical over 8 bases. Germline V gene sequence: CDR1 SGHDT, CDR2 YYEEEE. Trimming cost V 3 bases and J 6 bases; bases outside gene matches: 2. CDR3 length: 12 amino acids.

This clonotype was seen at least ten times. The chain combines TRBV7-2 with TRBJ2-1, with TRBD2 matching over 14 bases. The germline V gene encodes CDR1 SGHTA and CDR2 FQGNSA. With V trimmed by 5 bases and J by 4 bases, 1 base remained unmatched. The CDR3 length is 15 residues. DNA for the CDR3: TGTGCCAGCAGCCGGACTAGCGGGGGGTACAATGAGCAGTTCTTC. This translates into CASSRTSGGYNEQFF. Variable domain in full (rest from reference TRBV7-2 and TRBJ2-1): GAGVSQSPSNKVTEKGKDVELRCDPISGHTALYWYRQSLGQGLEFLIYFQGNSAPDKSGLPSDRFSAERTGGSVSTLTIQRTQQEDSAVYLCASSRTSGGYNEQFFGPGTRLTVL.

This clonotype was seen at least ten times. The chain joins TRBV24-1 to TRBJ2-7; the D is unclear. Trimming pared 0 bases from V and 0 bases from J, leaving 17 bases between. Germline V CDR1 and CDR2: KGHDR, SFDVKD. The CDR3 is 18 amino acids. The CDR3 nucleotides read TGTGCCACCAGTGATTTGCCATCTCTCCGGACGAGCTCCTACGAGCAGTACTTC. This encodes CATSDLPSLRTSSYEQYF.

The sample holds a few counts of this clonotype. The chain combines TRBV7-6 with TRBJ2-5; 8 nucleotides agree with TRBD2. Germline V gives CDR1 SGHVS, CDR2 FNYEAQ. This CDR3 has 14 residues. After removal of 3 bases from V and 5 bases from J, the junction contained 5 bases not matched to a gene. The CDR3 region has the DNA TGTGCCAGCAGCTTCCCGGGACTAGGGGAGACCCAGTACTTC. Amino acid sequence: CASSFPGLGETQYF.

There are a few counts of this clonotype. The genes are TRBV20-1 and TRBJ1-6; D call uncertain. Trimming took off 2 bases at V and 3 bases at J, with 14 bases between the two ends. This CDR3 has 16 residues. Per germline, CDR1 DFQATT and CDR2 SNEGSKA (reference sequence). DNA for the CDR3: TGCAGTGCTAGACCGCAGGAGGGTGTCTATAATTCACCCCTCCACTTT. Translation gives CSARPQEGVYNSPLHF.

This clonotype showed up just a few times. The rearrangement links TRBV13 to TRBJ1-1; D gene ambiguous. From germline, CDR1 is PRHDT and CDR2 FYEKMQ (reference sequence). The CDR3 length is 15 residues. V lost 1 base, J lost 1 base, and 10 bases lay in between. The CDR3 DNA sequence: TGTGCCAGCAGCTTAGTGGTCAGGTCGAACACTGAAGCTTTCTTT. Translating gives CASSLVVRSNTEAFF.